The source of this T cell receptor (beta chain) is a study of CD8 T cells in ankylosing spondylitis. Study-level findings and limits: Reactive arthritis synovial fluid and blood previously showed some of these motif variants. Relatively rare in peripheral blood, disease-linked clones were also CD8+. Within ankylosing spondylitis blood, a TCR beta motif made up of roughly eight highly homologous variants appeared to be characteristic. According to the report, clones linked to the disease were significantly enriched in matched synovial fluid samples taken from ankylosing spondylitis patients.

Quantitative 5'-RACE with molecular barcodes generated TCR beta libraries. TCRdb processed the 5' RACE reads anew with MiXCR; each CDR3 protein has one entry. The profile shows roughly 670,000 distinct CDR3 sequences, around a fifth of them singletons. The CDR3 spans 16 residues. Per germline, CDR1 SQVTM and CDR2 ANQGSEA. Trimming removed 6 bases from V and 3 bases from J, with 21 bases in between. This clonotype was seen more than once but under ten times. No antigen is known for it. Sample: blood, either unsorted or a sorted T cell fraction (not recorded which). The origin of this receptor is a male donor with ankylosing spondylitis. The gene calls are TRBV29-1 and TRBJ1-3, with D tentatively TRBD1 (6 bases). The DNA for the CDR3 is TGCAGCGTGAACAGTCTCGGGGGCTCAAATGGAAACACCATATATTTT. Its protein is CSVNSLGGSNGNTIYF.